This entry lists 22 T cell receptor beta chains sequenced from one sample in a study of PD-L1 blockade in urothelial cancer. Clones were read by immunoSEQ multiplex PCR, and TCRdb kept only the in-frame ones, dropping some. The table records under 70,000 clones, about nine tenths of them present only once. Time point given: peripheral blood 6 weeks after treatment start. Sequences were derived from PBMCs, sampled around atezolizumab (anti-PD-L1) treatment. The source of these receptors is a man in his 60s with urothelial cancer.

The chain recombines TRBV30 with TRBJ2-3; no clear D gene. The CDR3 length is 13 residues. Trimming removed 2 bases at V and 4 bases at J, with 10 bases between. The germline CDR1 and CDR2 sequences are GTSNPN and SVGIG (reference sequence). Here the CDR3 DNA reads TGTGCCTGGAGTTCGTCCACACCAGATACGCAGTATTTT. This gives the protein CAWSSSTPDTQYF.

The genes are TRBV7-3 and TRBJ2-7; 7 bases align to TRBD2. CDR1 and CDR2 from the germline V gene are SGHTA and FQGTGA. The CDR3 runs to 13 residues. Losses at the gene ends were 7 bases for V and 8 bases for J; bases not matched to a gene: 11. The CDR3 DNA reads TGTGCCAGCACCACGGCCGGGGACTATCAGCAGTACTTC. This gives the protein CASTTAGDYQQYF.

This rearrangement joins TRBV7-2 to TRBJ2-7; TRBD1 agrees at 8 bases. This CDR3 is built from 15 residues. The germline CDR1 and CDR2 sequences are SGHTA and FQGNSA. With V trimmed by 5 bases and J by 0 bases, 6 bases remained unmatched. CDR3 DNA: TGTGCCAGCAGCCCAACAGGGGGTGTCTCCTACGAGCAGTACTTC. The encoded protein is CASSPTGGVSYEQYF. Looking up the rest from reference TRBV7-2 and TRBJ2-7 gives the full variable domain: GAGVSQSPSNKVTEKGKDVELRCDPISGHTALYWYRQSLGQGLEFLIYFQGNSAPDKSGLPSDRFSAERTGGSVSTLTIQRTQQEDSAVYLCASSPTGGVSYEQYFGPGTRLTVT.

This chain uses TRBV5-1 with TRBJ2-1, with D possibly matching TRBD1 (5 bases). V was pared by 0 bases and J by 5 bases, with 27 bases between. Germline V gives CDR1 SGHRS, CDR2 YFSETQ. The length of the CDR3 is 20 residues. This CDR3 reads CASSLGDSELFSLVHNEQFF. The CDR3 coding sequence is TGCGCCAGCAGCTTGGGAGACAGTGAACTTTTTTCCTTGGTCCACAATGAGCAGTTCTTC.

The chain carries TRBV9 and TRBJ2-1; 12 bases are shared with TRBD2. The CDR3 has 15 residues. The germline V gene has CDR1 SGDLS and CDR2 YYNGEE. Trimming removed 2 bases from V and 7 bases from J; junction bases left unmatched: 4. This CDR3 is CASSVRLAGVNEQFF. CDR3 DNA: TGTGCCAGCAGCGTTCGACTAGCGGGAGTTAATGAGCAGTTCTTC.

The chain has TRBV18 and TRBJ2-5, with D perhaps matching TRBD2 (5 bases). V lost 0 bases and J 6 bases, leaving 14 bases between the germline ends. Germline V gene data show CDR1 as KGHSH and CDR2 as LQKENI. The CDR3 is 15 amino acids. The CDR3, as DNA: TGTGCCAGCTCACCACCGGAAACCCGGGGAAAGACCCAGTACTTC. Protein sequence: CASSPPETRGKTQYF.

V and J are TRBV28 and TRBJ1-5, with D tentatively TRBD1 (6 bases). Trimming stripped 4 bases from V and 2 bases from J, with 12 bases between. The CDR3 totals 15 residues. CDR1 and CDR2 from the germline V gene are MDHEN and SYDVKM. The CDR3 here is CASSYQGSGNQPQHF. DNA of the CDR3: TGTGCCAGCAGTTACCAGGGGTCGGGCAATCAGCCCCAGCATTTT.

This chain joins TRBV2 and TRBJ1-2, with a weak D call TRBD1 (5 bases). Germline V gene lookup returns CDR1 SNHLY and CDR2 FYNNEI. Between the trimmed V and J ends, which lost 3 bases and 5 bases, there was a span of 13 bases. This CDR3 has 14 amino acids. The CDR3 DNA reads as TGTGCCAGCAGTGAGGTTCTGGAGGGGTATGGCTACACCTTC. Protein product: CASSEVLEGYGYTF.

The V gene is TRBV6-1, the J gene TRBJ1-5; D gene unclear. The ends were cut back, 6 bases at V and 3 bases at J, with 6 bases in the middle. In germline, CDR1 is MNHNS, CDR2 SASEGT. CDR3 size: 12 residues. CDR3 loop: CASRPHNQPQHF. In nucleotides, the CDR3 is TGTGCCAGCAGACCACACAATCAGCCCCAGCATTTT.

The chain couples TRBV28 to TRBJ1-1, with D unresolved. CDR1 and CDR2 (germline): MDHEN, SYDVKM. The germline V and J ends were trimmed by 7 bases and 4 bases, with 10 bases remaining between them. CDR3 length: 12 amino acids. CDR3 residues: CASNPGFTEAFF. The CDR3 DNA follows: TGTGCCAGCAATCCCGGGTTCACTGAAGCTTTCTTT.

The V gene is TRBV9, the J gene TRBJ1-4, with TRBD1 matching 9 bases. Unmatched junction bases numbered 6, after V lost 1 base and J lost 8 bases. There are 15 residues in the CDR3. The germline CDR1 and CDR2 sequences are SGDLS and YYNGEE. CDR3 protein: CASSVSGTGLEKLFF. For the CDR3, the DNA is TGTGCCAGCAGCGTAAGCGGGACAGGGCTCGAAAAACTGTTTTTT.

The rearrangement links TRBV28 to TRBJ1-2; D is unresolved. In germline, CDR1 is MDHEN, CDR2 SYDVKM. The CDR3 consists of 13 residues. V dropped 6 bases and J dropped 4 bases, with 12 bases sitting between them. CDR3 amino acids: CASSPSRSYGYTF. CDR3 nucleotides: TGTGCCAGCAGCCCAAGCCGTTCCTATGGCTACACCTTC.

V usage is TRBV28 and J usage is TRBJ2-7, with D hard to call. The CDR3 totals 11 residues. Germline V CDR1 and CDR2: MDHEN, SYDVKM. Trimming cost V 5 bases and J 3 bases, with 5 bases left between them. The CDR3 DNA is TGTGCCAGCAGTCCACTCTACGAGCAGTACTTC. Its translation: CASSPLYEQYF. Full variable domain (outside the CDR3, taken from reference TRBV28 and TRBJ2-7): DVKVTQSSRYLVKRTGEKVFLECVQDMDHENMFWYRQDPGLGLRLIYFSYDVKMKEKGDIPEGYSVSREKKERFSLILESASTNQTSMYLCASSPLYEQYFGPGTRLTVT.

The V and J genes are TRBV6-5 and TRBJ1-3; D is possibly TRBD1 (6 bases). The CDR3 loop spans 14 amino acids. CDR1 and CDR2 (germline): MNHEY, SVGAGI. V was shortened by 6 bases and J by 3 bases, with 12 bases between the two germline ends. The CDR3 is CASSLTGDGNTIYF. CDR3 bases: TGTGCCAGCAGCCTGACAGGAGATGGAAACACCATATATTTT.

This clone was observed a few times. V usage is TRBV30 and J usage is TRBJ1-1, with a weak D call TRBD1 (5 bases). The CDR3 contains 13 residues. Trimming removed 5 bases at V and 1 base at J, with 11 bases between. CDR1 and CDR2 (germline): GTSNPN, SVGIG (reference sequence). In DNA form, the CDR3 reads TGTGCCTGGGTAAGACAGTCGAACACTGAAGCTTTCTTT. This encodes CAWVRQSNTEAFF.

This clone was counted once. For the CDR3, the DNA is TGTGCCAGCAGCTTTTTACTTTCCGGAGCCTACGAGCAGTACTTC. As protein: CASSFLLSGAYEQYF. This chain joins TRBV7-8 and TRBJ2-7; D not resolved. Trimming removed 3 bases at V and 2 bases at J, with 14 bases between. Germline CDR1 is SGHVS and CDR2 is FQNEAQ. This CDR3 is built from 15 residues.

V usage is TRBV7-2 and J usage is TRBJ2-1; 14 bases match TRBD2. The CDR3 loop spans 15 amino acids. Germline CDR1 SGHTA, CDR2 FQGNSA. V shed 5 bases and J 9 bases; nucleotides not matched to a gene: 6. The CDR3 DNA reads TGTGCCAGCAGCACAGGGGGACTAGCGGGAGCTGAGCAGTTCTTC. Translated, it gives CASSTGGLAGAEQFF.

The chain carries TRBV12-5 and TRBJ1-1; TRBD1 matches 7 bases. CDR3 length: 17 amino acids. J was trimmed by 0 bases and V by 2 bases; bases with no gene match: 9. From germline, CDR1 is LGHNT and CDR2 FRNRAP. The CDR3 DNA sequence: TGTGCTAGTGGTTTGTCGAATTTCGGGACAGTGAACACTGAAGCTTTCTTT. Translating it yields CASGLSNFGTVNTEAFF.

Relative to its sample, this clone is medium-sized. The rearrangement uses TRBV30 and TRBJ2-2; the match to TRBD1 covers 7 bases. With V trimmed by 4 bases and J by 1 base, 6 bases remained unmatched. CDR3 length: 15 amino acids. Germline loops: CDR1 GTSNPN, CDR2 SVGIG (reference sequence). The CDR3 loop is CAWNRGPLNTGELFF. The CDR3 bases are TGTGCCTGGAATAGGGGGCCTCTGAACACCGGGGAGCTGTTTTTT.

The chain recombines TRBV28 with TRBJ1-1, with TRBD1 as a possible D gene (5 bases). CDR1 is MDHEN, CDR2 SYDVKM, per germline. This CDR3 region has 12 residues. V lost 8 bases and J lost 7, with 14 bases in between. CDR3 protein: CASLFEGVEAFF. CDR3 bases: TGTGCCAGCCTCTTTGAAGGGGTTGAAGCTTTCTTT. Looking up the rest from reference TRBV28 and TRBJ1-1 gives the full variable domain: DVKVTQSSRYLVKRTGEKVFLECVQDMDHENMFWYRQDPGLGLRLIYFSYDVKMKEKGDIPEGYSVSREKKERFSLILESASTNQTSMYLCASLFEGVEAFFGQGTRLTVV.

The CDR3 is CASSLFPGTLTPYEQYF. Here the CDR3 DNA reads TGTGCCAGCAGTTTATTCCCCGGGACACTTACCCCCTACGAGCAGTACTTC. This chain connects TRBV28 to TRBJ2-7; tentatively, D is TRBD1 (6 bases). V was cut by 1 base and J by 2 bases, with 18 bases left in between. Germline V gene sequence: CDR1 MDHEN, CDR2 SYDVKM. The length of the CDR3 is 17 residues.

The V gene is TRBV18, the J gene TRBJ1-1; D gene uncertain. Trimming removed 4 bases from V and 2 bases from J, with 8 bases in between. The length of the CDR3 is 13 residues. Germline CDR1 KGHSH, CDR2 LQKENI. The CDR3 DNA follows: TGTGCCAGCTCACGGGCCAGAAACACTGAAGCTTTCTTT. Translating it yields CASSRARNTEAFF.